The clone carrying this T cell receptor beta chain was observed many times. This sample stems from a study of blood T cell repertoires in COVID-19. Study summary: The United States, Italy and Spain were the sources of the acute and convalescent COVID-19 samples.

The CDR3 has 14 residues. V lost 6 bases and J 12 bases, leaving 22 bases between the germline ends. Germline V gene data show CDR1 as SNHLY and CDR2 as FYNNEI. Profiling relied on immunoSEQ multiplex PCR, and the TCRdb table lists in-frame clones only, not all of them. The table includes 300,000 to 350,000 clones, approximately 88% detected once. The chain has TRBV2 and TRBJ2-3, with a possible D match to TRBD1 (5 bases). The TCR originated in a woman in her 30s with COVID-19, enrolled during active disease. What was sequenced was peripheral blood. The CDR3 DNA sequence: TGTGCCAGCAGCCCTGACTTCAGGGCGGATATACAGTATTTT. Translated: CASSPDFRADIQYF.